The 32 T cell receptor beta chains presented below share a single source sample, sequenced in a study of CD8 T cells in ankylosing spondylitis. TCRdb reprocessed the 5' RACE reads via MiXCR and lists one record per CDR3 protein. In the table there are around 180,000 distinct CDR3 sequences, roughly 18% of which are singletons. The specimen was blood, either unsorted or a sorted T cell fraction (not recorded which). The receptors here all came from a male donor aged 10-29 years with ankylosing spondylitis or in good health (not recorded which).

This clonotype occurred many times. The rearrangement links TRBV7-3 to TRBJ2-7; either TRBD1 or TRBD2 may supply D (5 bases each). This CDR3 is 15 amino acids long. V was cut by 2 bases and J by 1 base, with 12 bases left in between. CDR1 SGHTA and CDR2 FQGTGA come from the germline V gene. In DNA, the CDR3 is TGTGCCAGCAGCTTAGCCGGGGACCGGTCCTACGAGCAGTACTTC. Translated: CASSLAGDRSYEQYF. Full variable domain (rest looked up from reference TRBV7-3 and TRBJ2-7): GAGVSQTPSNKVTEKGKYVELRCDPISGHTALYWYRQSLGQGPEFLIYFQGTGAADDSGLPNDRFFAVRPEGSVSTLKIQRTERGDSAVYLCASSLAGDRSYEQYFGPGTRLTVT.

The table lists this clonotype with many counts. The CDR3 region is CSAVIPGQTLAKNIQYF. CDR3 sequence (DNA): TGCAGTGCTGTTATCCCGGGACAGACCTTAGCCAAAAACATTCAGTACTTC. The chain has TRBV20-1 and TRBJ2-4; 7 bases line up with TRBD1. Germline V gene data show CDR1 as DFQATT and CDR2 as SNEGSKA (reference sequence). V was clipped by 5 bases and J by 0 bases; unmatched bases: 13. This CDR3 has 17 residues.

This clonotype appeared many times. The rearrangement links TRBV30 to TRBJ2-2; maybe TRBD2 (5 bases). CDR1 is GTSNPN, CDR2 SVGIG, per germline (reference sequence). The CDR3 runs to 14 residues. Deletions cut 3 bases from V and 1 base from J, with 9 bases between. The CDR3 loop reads CAWREAVNTGELFF. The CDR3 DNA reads TGTGCCTGGAGAGAAGCGGTGAACACCGGGGAGCTGTTTTTT.

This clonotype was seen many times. CDR3 sequence (DNA): TGTGCCATCAGTGAGGGGAGCGAGCAGTACGTC. As protein: CAISEGSEQYV. This chain links TRBV10-3 with TRBJ2-7; tentative D call: TRBD2 (5 bases). The CDR3 consists of 11 residues. In germline, CDR1 is ENHRY, CDR2 SYGVKD. Trimming pared 2 bases from V and 6 bases from J, leaving 5 bases between.

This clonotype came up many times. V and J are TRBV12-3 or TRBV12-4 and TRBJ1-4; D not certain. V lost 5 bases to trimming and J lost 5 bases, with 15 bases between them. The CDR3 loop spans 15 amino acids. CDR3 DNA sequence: TGTGCCAGCAGTACCGCCCCGGACTGGAATGAAAAACTGTTTTTT. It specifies CASSTAPDWNEKLFF.

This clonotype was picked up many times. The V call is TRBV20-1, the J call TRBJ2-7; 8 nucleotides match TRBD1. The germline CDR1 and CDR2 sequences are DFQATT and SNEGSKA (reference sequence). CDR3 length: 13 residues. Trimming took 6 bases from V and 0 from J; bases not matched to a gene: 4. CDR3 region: CSAPGQASYEQYF. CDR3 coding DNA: TGCAGTGCCCCGGGACAGGCCTCCTACGAGCAGTACTTC.

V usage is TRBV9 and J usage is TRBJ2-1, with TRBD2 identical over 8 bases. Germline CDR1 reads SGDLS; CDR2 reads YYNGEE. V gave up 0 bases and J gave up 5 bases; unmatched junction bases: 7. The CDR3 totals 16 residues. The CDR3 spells CASSVVLAGPDNEQFF. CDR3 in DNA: TGTGCCAGCAGCGTAGTTTTAGCGGGGCCTGACAATGAGCAGTTCTTC.

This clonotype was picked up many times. The CDR3 DNA sequence: TGTGCCAGCAGTTTTTTACTAGCTCGCAATGAGCAGTTCTTC. It is translated as CASSFLLARNEQFF. The chain is built from TRBV12-3 or TRBV12-4 and TRBJ2-1; D possibly corresponds to TRBD2 (6 bases). CDR3 length: 14 amino acids. The ends were cut back, 3 bases at V and 6 bases at J, with 12 bases in the middle.

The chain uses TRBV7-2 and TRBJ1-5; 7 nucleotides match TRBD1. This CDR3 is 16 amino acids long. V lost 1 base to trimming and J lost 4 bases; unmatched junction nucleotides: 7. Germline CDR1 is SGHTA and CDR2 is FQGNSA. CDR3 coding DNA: TGTGCCAGCAGCTTAGAGGGGACAGCCTTTAATCAGCCCCAGCATTTT. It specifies CASSLEGTAFNQPQHF.

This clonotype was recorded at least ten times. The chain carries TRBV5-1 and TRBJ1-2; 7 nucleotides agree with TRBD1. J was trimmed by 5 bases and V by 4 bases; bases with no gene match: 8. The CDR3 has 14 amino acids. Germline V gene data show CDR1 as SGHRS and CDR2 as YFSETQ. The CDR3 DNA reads TGCGCCAGCAGCCTAGACAGGGCGGGTTATGGCTACACCTTC. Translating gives CASSLDRAGYGYTF.

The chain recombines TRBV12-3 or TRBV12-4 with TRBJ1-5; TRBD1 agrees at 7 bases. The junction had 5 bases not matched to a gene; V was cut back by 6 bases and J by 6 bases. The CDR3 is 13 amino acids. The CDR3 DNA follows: TGTGCCAGCAGGCCAGGGGGGAGTCAGCCCCAGCATTTT. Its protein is CASRPGGSQPQHF.

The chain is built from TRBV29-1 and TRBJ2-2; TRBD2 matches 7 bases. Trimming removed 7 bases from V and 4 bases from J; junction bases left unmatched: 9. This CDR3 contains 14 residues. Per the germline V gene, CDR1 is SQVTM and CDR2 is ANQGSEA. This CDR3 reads CSARASGTTGELFF. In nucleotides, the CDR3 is TGCAGCGCCAGAGCCAGCGGGACCACCGGGGAGCTGTTTTTT.

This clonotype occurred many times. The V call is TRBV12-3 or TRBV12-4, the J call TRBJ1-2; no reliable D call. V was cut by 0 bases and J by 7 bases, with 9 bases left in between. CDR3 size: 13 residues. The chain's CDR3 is CASSLAASIGYTF. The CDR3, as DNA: TGTGCCAGCAGTTTAGCGGCGTCGATTGGCTACACCTTC.

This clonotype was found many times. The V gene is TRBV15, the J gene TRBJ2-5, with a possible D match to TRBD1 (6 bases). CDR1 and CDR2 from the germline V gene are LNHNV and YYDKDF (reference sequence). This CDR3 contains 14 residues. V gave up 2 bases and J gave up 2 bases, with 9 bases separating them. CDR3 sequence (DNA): TGTGCCACCAGCAGATCAGGGGCACAAGAGACCCAGTACTTC. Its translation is CATSRSGAQETQYF.

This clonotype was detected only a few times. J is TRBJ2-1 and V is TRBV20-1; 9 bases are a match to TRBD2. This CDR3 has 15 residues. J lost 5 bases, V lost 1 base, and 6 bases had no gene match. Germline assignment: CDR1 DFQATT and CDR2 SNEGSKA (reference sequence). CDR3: CSARVLAGPNNEQFF. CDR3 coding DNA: TGCAGTGCTAGAGTGCTAGCGGGACCAAACAATGAGCAGTTCTTC.

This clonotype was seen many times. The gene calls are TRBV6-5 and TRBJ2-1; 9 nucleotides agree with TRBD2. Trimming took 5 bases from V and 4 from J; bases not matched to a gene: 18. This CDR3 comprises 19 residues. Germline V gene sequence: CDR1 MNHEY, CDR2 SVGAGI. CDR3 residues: CASSLRGPGASGAYNEQFF. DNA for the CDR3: TGTGCCAGCAGTCTGCGTGGACCCGGAGCTAGCGGGGCATACAATGAGCAGTTCTTC.

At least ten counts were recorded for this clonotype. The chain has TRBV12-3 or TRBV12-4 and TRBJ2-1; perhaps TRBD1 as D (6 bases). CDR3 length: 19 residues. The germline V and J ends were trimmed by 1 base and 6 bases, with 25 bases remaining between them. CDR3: CASSLGGPSARVGANEQFF. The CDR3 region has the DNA TGTGCCAGCAGTTTAGGTGGGCCCTCGGCGCGGGTGGGGGCCAATGAGCAGTTCTTC.

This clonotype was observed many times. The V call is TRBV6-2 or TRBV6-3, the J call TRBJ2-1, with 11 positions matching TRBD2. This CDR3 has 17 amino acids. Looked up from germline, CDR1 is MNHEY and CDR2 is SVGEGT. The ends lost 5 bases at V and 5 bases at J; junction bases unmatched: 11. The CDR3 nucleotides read TGTGCCAGCAGTCGAAGACTAGCGGGGTCCCTTCACAATGAGCAGTTCTTC. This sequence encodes CASSRRLAGSLHNEQFF.

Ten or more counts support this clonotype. The CDR3 here is CASKGHTSSYNSPLHF. In DNA form, the CDR3 reads TGTGCCAGCAAGGGACACACGAGCTCCTATAATTCACCCCTCCACTTT. This chain joins TRBV6-6 and TRBJ1-6; TRBD1 might be the D (6 bases). The CDR3 sequence is 16 residues long. Trimming took 7 bases from V and 0 from J, leaving 13 bases between them. Germline-derived CDR1 and CDR2 are MNHNY and SVGAGI (reference sequence).

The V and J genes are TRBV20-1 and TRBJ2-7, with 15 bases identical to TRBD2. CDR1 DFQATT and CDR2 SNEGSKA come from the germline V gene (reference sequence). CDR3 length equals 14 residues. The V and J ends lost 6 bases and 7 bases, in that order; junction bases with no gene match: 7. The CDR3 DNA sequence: TGCAGTGCACCAACCGGGACTAGCGGGAGGGAGCAGTACTTC. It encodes CSAPTGTSGREQYF.

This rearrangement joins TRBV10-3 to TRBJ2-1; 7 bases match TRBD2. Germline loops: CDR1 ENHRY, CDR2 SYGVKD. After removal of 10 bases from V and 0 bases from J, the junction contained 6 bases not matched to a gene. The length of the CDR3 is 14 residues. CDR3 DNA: TGTGCCACTCTTCCTAGCGGCTCCTACAATGAGCAGTTCTTC. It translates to CATLPSGSYNEQFF.

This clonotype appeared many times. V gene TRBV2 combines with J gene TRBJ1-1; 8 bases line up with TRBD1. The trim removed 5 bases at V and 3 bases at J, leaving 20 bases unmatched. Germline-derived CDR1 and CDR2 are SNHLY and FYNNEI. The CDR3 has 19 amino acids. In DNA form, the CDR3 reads TGTGCCAGCAGTCAACTGTGGACAGGGTTCAGGGATCTGGACACTGAAGCTTTCTTT. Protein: CASSQLWTGFRDLDTEAFF.

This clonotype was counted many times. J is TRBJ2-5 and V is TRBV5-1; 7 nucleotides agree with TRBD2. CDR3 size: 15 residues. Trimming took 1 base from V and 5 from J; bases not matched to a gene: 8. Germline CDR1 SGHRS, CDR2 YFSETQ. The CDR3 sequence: CASSLSGTMSETQYF. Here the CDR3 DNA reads TGCGCCAGCAGCTTGTCAGGGACTATGTCGGAGACCCAGTACTTC.

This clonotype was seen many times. CDR3 nucleotide sequence: TGTGCCAGCAGCCCCTTGAGGATCCACGAGCAGTACTTC. It yields the protein CASSPLRIHEQYF. The rearrangement uses TRBV6-5 and TRBJ2-7; D not certain. Germline CDR1 is MNHEY and CDR2 is SVGAGI. CDR3 length: 13 residues. Deletions cut 6 bases from V and 5 bases from J, with 14 bases between.

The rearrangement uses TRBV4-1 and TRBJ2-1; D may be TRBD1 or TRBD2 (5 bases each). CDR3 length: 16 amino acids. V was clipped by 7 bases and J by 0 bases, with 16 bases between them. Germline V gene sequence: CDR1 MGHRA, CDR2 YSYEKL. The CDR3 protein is CASTPSWGSSYNEQFF. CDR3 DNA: TGCGCCAGCACCCCGAGCTGGGGGAGCTCCTACAATGAGCAGTTCTTC.

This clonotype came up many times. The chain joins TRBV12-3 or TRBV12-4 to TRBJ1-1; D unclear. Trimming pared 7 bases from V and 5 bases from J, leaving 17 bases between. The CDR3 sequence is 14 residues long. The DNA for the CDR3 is TGTGCCAGCACCCTTTTTGGGAGAAGGACTGAAGCTTTCTTT. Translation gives CASTLFGRRTEAFF.

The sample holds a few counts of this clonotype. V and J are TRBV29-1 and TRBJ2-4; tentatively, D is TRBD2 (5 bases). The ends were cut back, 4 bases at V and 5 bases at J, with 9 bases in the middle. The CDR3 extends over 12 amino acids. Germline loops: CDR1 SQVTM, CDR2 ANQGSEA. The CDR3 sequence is CSVARAENIQYF. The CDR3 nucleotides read TGCAGCGTTGCGAGGGCGGAAAACATTCAGTACTTC.

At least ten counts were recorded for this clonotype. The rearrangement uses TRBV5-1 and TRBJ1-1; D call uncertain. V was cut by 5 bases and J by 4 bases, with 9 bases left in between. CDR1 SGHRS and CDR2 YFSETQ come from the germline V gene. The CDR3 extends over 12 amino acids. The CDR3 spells CASRRGSTEAFF. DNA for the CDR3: TGCGCCAGCAGAAGAGGGTCCACTGAAGCTTTCTTT. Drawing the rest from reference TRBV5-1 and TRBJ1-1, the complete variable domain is KAGVTQTPRYLIKTRGQQVTLSCSPISGHRSVSWYQQTPGQGLQFLFEYFSETQRNKGNFPGRFSGRQFSNSRSEMNVSTLELGDSALYLCASRRGSTEAFFGQGTRLTVV.

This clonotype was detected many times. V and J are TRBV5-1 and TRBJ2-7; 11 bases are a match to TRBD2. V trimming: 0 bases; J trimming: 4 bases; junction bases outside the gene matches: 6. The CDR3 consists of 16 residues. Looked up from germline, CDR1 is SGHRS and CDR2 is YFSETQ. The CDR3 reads CASSLGVAGGPYEQYV. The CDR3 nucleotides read TGCGCCAGCAGCTTGGGTGTAGCGGGAGGGCCGTACGAGCAGTACGTC.

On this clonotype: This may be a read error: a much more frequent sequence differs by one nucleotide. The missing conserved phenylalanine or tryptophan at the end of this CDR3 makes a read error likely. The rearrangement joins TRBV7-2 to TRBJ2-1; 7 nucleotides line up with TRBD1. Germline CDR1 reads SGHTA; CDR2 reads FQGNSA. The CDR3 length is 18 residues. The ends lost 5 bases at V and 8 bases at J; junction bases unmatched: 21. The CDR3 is CASSPYSRTGTGVDEQFY. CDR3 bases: TGTGCCAGCAGCCCATACTCCCGGACAGGTACCGGTGTCGATGAGCAGTTCTAC.

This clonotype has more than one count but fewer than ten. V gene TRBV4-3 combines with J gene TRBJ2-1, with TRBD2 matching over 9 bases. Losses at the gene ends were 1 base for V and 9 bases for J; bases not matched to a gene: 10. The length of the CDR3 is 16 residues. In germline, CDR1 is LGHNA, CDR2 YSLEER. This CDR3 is CASSQVVMGGRVEQFF. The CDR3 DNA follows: TGCGCCAGCAGCCAAGTGGTTATGGGCGGGAGGGTTGAGCAGTTCTTC.

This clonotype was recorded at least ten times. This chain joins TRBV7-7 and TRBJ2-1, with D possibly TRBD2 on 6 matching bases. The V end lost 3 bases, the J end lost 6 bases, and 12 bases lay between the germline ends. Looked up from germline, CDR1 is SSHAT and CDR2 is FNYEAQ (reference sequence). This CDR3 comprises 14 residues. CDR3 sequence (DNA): TGTGCCAGCAGCTTTTCGCTAGCGATCAATGAGCAGTTCTTC. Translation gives CASSFSLAINEQFF.